The sequence of this T cell receptor beta chain was determined in a study of long-term antiretroviral therapy in people with HIV. Whole-study results and caveats: Post-ART samples showed increased diversity that remained below transplant donor control levels. Repertoires from HIV showed CDR3 length ranges narrower than those of controls.

As regards this clone: Antigen unknown.

An immunoSEQ assay, version v3.0, was performed at survey level. Profiling relied on immunoSEQ multiplex PCR, and the TCRdb table lists in-frame clones only, not all of them. In the table there are roughly 25,000 clones, 83% of which are singletons. CDR3 length: 15 amino acids. With 0 bases removed from V and 3 bases from J, the gap between germline ends came to 11 bases. Germline CDR1 is SGHRS and CDR2 is YFSETQ. This TCR derives from a man in his fifties with HIV. V gene TRBV5-1 combines with J gene TRBJ2-3; D is possibly TRBD1 (6 bases). The material sequenced was unsorted PBMCs, taken 0.4 years after starting antiretroviral therapy. CDR3 coding DNA: TGCGCCAGCAGCTTGGTGGCAGGGGAAACAGATACGCAGTATTTT. It encodes CASSLVAGETDTQYF.